This T cell receptor (beta chain) was recovered during a study of shared clonotypes between healthy human individuals. Findings and limits, study-wide: An expected dependence of interdonor clonotype sharing on sequencing depth was noted. The study's rarefaction showed incomplete sorted-subset sequencing despite large depth.

The study enrolled healthy HIV-negative adults without recent acute infections or vaccinations as donors. Naive CD45RA+ and memory CD45RA-negative subsets were split from CD4+ cells. Using immunoSEQ multiplex PCR, the repertoire was profiled, and TCRdb retains in-frame clones only, with some absent. There are 550,000 to 800,000 clones in the sample; about 74% occur only once, and 1.5% to 2% lies in the top ten. As concerns this clone: The antigen is unknown. Other DNA sequences within the sample encode an identical CDR3.

CDR1 is SGHRS and CDR2 is YFSETQ in the germline V gene. V lost 4 bases and J lost 2; bases outside the gene matches: 2. The CDR3 sequence is 15 residues long. The V call is TRBV5-1, the J call TRBJ2-1; 11 nucleotides agree with TRBD2. Source material: memory CD4+ T cells sorted from blood. The subset denotes: CD45RA-negative fraction. The TCR originated in a woman in her 30s in good health. CDR3 DNA: TGCGCCAGCAGCCAGACTAGCGGGGCCTACAATGAGCAGTTCTTC. Residues: CASSQTSGAYNEQFF.